These 9 T cell receptor beta chains were all obtained from the same sample, sequenced in a study of blood T cell repertoires in COVID-19. Data came from immunoSEQ multiplex PCR; TCRdb stores just in-frame clones and leaves some out. The table lists about 190,000 clones, about 84% of them singletons. Sequencing was done on a sample of PBMCs or T cells enriched from blood (not recorded which). All receptors come from a man aged 40-49 years with acute COVID-19.

This clone was counted between two and nine times. The chain is built from TRBV7-6 and TRBJ1-4, with unresolved D. Germline assignment: CDR1 SGHVS and CDR2 FNYEAQ. This CDR3 has 15 amino acids. Trimming took 2 bases from V and 7 from J, leaving 14 bases between them. For the CDR3, the DNA is TGTGCCAGCAGCTTAACGGAGGGCGCCGGTGAAAAACTGTTTTTT. Protein product: CASSLTEGAGEKLFF. The whole variable domain, filled in from reference TRBV7-6 and TRBJ1-4, reads GAGVSQSPRYKVTKRGQDVALRCDPISGHVSLYWYRQALGQGPEFLTYFNYEAQQDKSGLPNDRFSAERPEGSISTLTIQRTEQRDSAMYRCASSLTEGAGEKLFFGSGTQLSVL.

The chain joins TRBV5-1 to TRBJ2-3, with D possibly matching TRBD1 (7 bases). Germline CDR1 and CDR2: SGHRS and YFSETQ. The CDR3 is 15 residues long. The V end lost 0 bases, the J end lost 6 bases, and 14 bases lay between the germline ends. The CDR3 loop reads CASSLGRGRTDTQYF. CDR3 nucleotide sequence: TGCGCCAGCAGCTTGGGCAGGGGGAGGACTGATACGCAGTATTTT. Full variable domain (missing parts from reference TRBV5-1 and TRBJ2-3): KAGVTQTPRYLIKTRGQQVTLSCSPISGHRSVSWYQQTPGQGLQFLFEYFSETQRNKGNFPGRFSGRQFSNSRSEMNVSTLELGDSALYLCASSLGRGRTDTQYFGPGTRLTVL.

The rearrangement links TRBV7-9 to TRBJ2-5; 8 bases map to TRBD2. Trimming removed 3 bases from V and 4 bases from J; junction bases left unmatched: 7. The germline gives CDR1 SEHNR, CDR2 FQNEAQ (reference sequence). This CDR3 contains 15 residues. CDR3 bases: TGTGCCAGCAGCTTTGGTGGACTAGCCGGAGAGACCCAGTACTTC. This gives the protein CASSFGGLAGETQYF.

The rearrangement links TRBV28 to TRBJ2-4; TRBD1 matches 10 bases. This CDR3 is 18 amino acids long. The germline V gene encodes CDR1 MDHEN and CDR2 SYDVKM. After removal of 6 bases from V and 6 bases from J, the junction contained 17 bases not matched to a gene. This CDR3 reads CASSRPGTGVFVGNIQYF. CDR3 nucleotides: TGTGCCAGCAGCCGTCCCGGGACAGGGGTCTTCGTTGGAAACATTCAGTACTTC.

This chain joins TRBV9 and TRBJ2-3, with D tentatively TRBD2 (5 bases). V was shortened by 0 bases and J by 6 bases, with 17 bases between the two germline ends. This CDR3 has 16 amino acids. Germline loops: CDR1 SGDLS, CDR2 YYNGEE. The CDR3 sequence: CASSVVPGENGDTQYF. CDR3 bases: TGTGCCAGCAGCGTAGTCCCCGGGGAGAATGGCGATACGCAGTATTTT.

V is TRBV5-6 and J is TRBJ1-3; 9 positions match TRBD1. The V gene's germline CDR1 is SGHDT and CDR2 YYEEEE. V gave up 5 bases and J gave up 0 bases; unmatched junction bases: 9. The CDR3 runs to 17 residues. CDR3 DNA sequence: TGTGCCAGCAGTTCCGGACAGGGGACTCTCTCTGGAAACACCATATATTTT. Its translation is CASSSGQGTLSGNTIYF.

This chain uses TRBV28 with TRBJ1-4; TRBD1 aligns across 8 bases. After removal of 5 bases from V and 8 bases from J, the junction contained 7 bases not matched to a gene. Per the germline V gene, CDR1 is MDHEN and CDR2 is SYDVKM. This CDR3 has 14 residues. The CDR3 DNA follows: TGTGCCAGCAGTCTCAGGGGGCACGGGGAAAAACTGTTTTTT. Translating it yields CASSLRGHGEKLFF.

The sample holds one count of this clone. Here the CDR3 reads CASSPDSAIQETQYF. DNA for the CDR3: TGTGCCAGCAGCCCTGACTCCGCGATCCAAGAGACCCAGTACTTC. The V call is TRBV5-4, the J call TRBJ2-5; D is ambiguous. CDR1 SGHNT and CDR2 YYREEE come from the germline V gene (reference sequence). The CDR3 sequence is 15 residues long. The V end lost 4 bases, the J end lost 1 base, and 14 bases lay between the germline ends. The full variable domain, its missing parts supplied by reference TRBV5-4 and TRBJ2-5, is ETGVTQSPTHLIKTRGQQVTLRCSSQSGHNTVSWYQQALGQGPQFIFQYYREEENGRGNFPPRFSGLQFPNYSSELNVNALELDDSALYLCASSPDSAIQETQYFGPGTRLLVL.

The sample holds many counts of this clone. The chain links TRBV2 to TRBJ2-2, with 8 bases lining up with TRBD1. The CDR3 has 14 amino acids. The germline V gene encodes CDR1 SNHLY and CDR2 FYNNEI. J was trimmed by 4 bases and V by 4 bases; bases with no gene match: 2. This chain's CDR3 is CASSGDRSTGELFF. As DNA, the CDR3 is TGTGCCAGCAGTGGGGACAGGAGCACCGGGGAGCTGTTTTTT.